The following is a T cell receptor beta chain sequence with its context. Its specificity is not known. Time point noted: pretreatment peripheral blood. The sample is drawn from a study of PD-L1 blockade in urothelial cancer. Study details: Specimens of blood held a median count of roughly 130,000 T cells. Overall study findings and caveats: Tumor-associated clones in blood expanded more at 3 weeks in durable-benefit patients.

The table came from immunoSEQ multiplex PCR; TCRdb's copy has only in-frame clones and leaves some out. The profile shows roughly 130,000 clones, around 85% of them singletons. CDR3 length: 14 residues. Germline V gene lookup returns CDR1 MNHEY and CDR2 SVGAGI. V was cut by 6 bases and J by 4 bases, with 14 bases left in between. This rearrangement joins TRBV6-5 to TRBJ2-3; D may be TRBD1 (6 bases). The TCR was taken from a man aged 45-65 years with urothelial cancer. The sample here was PBMCs, taken around atezolizumab (anti-PD-L1) treatment. The CDR3 sequence: CASRRQARSDTQYF. CDR3 DNA sequence: TGTGCCAGCAGAAGACAGGCTCGGTCAGATACGCAGTATTTT.